The clone carrying this T cell receptor beta chain was seen a handful of times. Its antigen is as yet unknown. These data come from a study of T cell repertoires in cytomegalovirus infection. The CDR3 is 15 amino acids. Germline V CDR1 and CDR2: MGHDK, SYGVNS. The V and J ends lost 5 bases and 2 bases, in that order; junction bases with no gene match: 6. TCRdb fed the reads into MiXCR, producing one record per CDR3 protein. The sample contains about 700,000 distinct CDR3 sequences, around a third of which appear only once. The chain carries TRBV25-1 and TRBJ1-2; 9 nucleotides align to TRBD1. The sample consisted of cultured PBMCs, taken from culture after CMV antigen stimulation. This clonotype originated in a human donor in good health (CMV status not recorded). Some clones in this sample may be carry-over from other donors' samples. The chain's CDR3 is CASSPPGTGNYGYTF. The DNA for the CDR3 is TGTGCCAGCAGTCCTCCCGGGACAGGGAACTATGGCTACACCTTC.